The TCR beta chain under discussion was sequenced for a study of cytomegalovirus exposure and HLA in healthy donors. As for this clone: No antigen is known for it.

Each donor's status was that of a healthy bone marrow donor. Donors had nominal health at sampling but likely had unrecorded immune exposures. Germline CDR1 reads SGHDT; CDR2 reads YYEEEE. The CDR3 sequence is 16 residues long. V was clipped by 0 bases and J by 4 bases; unmatched bases: 3. Study results and caveats: A later analysis linked 15,000 to 20,000 TCR beta sequences to HLA alleles at 0.05 false discovery rate.

The PCR used 60 Vbeta and 13 Jbeta primers. Produced via immunoSEQ multiplex PCR; TCRdb's table is partial and in-frame only. This sample yields around 150,000 clones, of which roughly 84% are seen a single time; nearly 6.5% belongs to the top ten. The sequenced material came from PBMCs. The gene calls are TRBV5-6 and TRBJ2-1; 11 bases are a match to TRBD2. The clonotype originates from a man aged 50 to 60 in good health and CMV-seropositive. CDR3 DNA: TGTGCCAGCAGCTTGGAGGGGACTAGCGGTTACAATGAGCAGTTCTTC. It is translated as CASSLEGTSGYNEQFF.